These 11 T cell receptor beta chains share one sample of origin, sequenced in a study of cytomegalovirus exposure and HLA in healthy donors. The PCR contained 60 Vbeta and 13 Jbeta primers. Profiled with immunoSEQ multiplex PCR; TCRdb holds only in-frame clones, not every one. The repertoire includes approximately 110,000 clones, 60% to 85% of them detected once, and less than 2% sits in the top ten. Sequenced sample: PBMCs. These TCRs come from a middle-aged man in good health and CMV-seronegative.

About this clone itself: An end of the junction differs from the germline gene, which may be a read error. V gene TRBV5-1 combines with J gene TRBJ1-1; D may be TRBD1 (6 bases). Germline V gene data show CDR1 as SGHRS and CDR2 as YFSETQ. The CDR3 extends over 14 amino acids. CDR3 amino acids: CASSLSGANIEAFF. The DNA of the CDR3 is TGCGCCAGCAGCTTGTCAGGGGCGAACATTGAAGCTTTCTTT.

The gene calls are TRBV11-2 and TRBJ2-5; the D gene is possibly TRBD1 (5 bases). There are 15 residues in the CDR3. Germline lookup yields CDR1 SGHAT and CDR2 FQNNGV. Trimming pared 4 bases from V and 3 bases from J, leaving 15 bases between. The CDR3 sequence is CASSSIQVWEETQYF. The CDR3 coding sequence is TGTGCCAGCAGCTCCATACAGGTCTGGGAAGAGACCCAGTACTTC.

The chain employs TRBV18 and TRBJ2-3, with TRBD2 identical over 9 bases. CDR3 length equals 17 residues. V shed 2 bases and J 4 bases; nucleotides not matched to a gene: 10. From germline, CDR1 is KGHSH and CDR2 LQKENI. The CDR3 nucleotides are TGTGCCAGCTCACCAGGAGGCGTGCGGGGGGGCTCAGATACGCAGTATTTT. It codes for CASSPGGVRGGSDTQYF.

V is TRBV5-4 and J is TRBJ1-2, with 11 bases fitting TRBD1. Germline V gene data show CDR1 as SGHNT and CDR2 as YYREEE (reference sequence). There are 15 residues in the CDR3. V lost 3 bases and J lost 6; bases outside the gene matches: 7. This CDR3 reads CASSSRGQGADGYTF. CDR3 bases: TGTGCCAGCAGCTCTCGCGGACAGGGGGCGGATGGCTACACCTTC. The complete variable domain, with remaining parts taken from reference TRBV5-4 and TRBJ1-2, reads ETGVTQSPTHLIKTRGQQVTLRCSSQSGHNTVSWYQQALGQGPQFIFQYYREEENGRGNFPPRFSGLQFPNYSSELNVNALELDDSALYLCASSSRGQGADGYTFGSGTRLTVV.

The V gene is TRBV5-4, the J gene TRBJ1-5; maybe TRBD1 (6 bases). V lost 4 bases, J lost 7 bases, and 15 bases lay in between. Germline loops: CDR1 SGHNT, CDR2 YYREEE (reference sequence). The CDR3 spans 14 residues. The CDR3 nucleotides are TGTGCCAGCAGCCAAGGGGGGGATAGGCAGCCCCAGCATTTT. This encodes CASSQGGDRQPQHF.

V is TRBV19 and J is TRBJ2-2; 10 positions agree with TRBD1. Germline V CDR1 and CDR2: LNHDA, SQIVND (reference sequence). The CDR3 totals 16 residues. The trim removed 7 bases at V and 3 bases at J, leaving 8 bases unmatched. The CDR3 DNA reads TGTGCCAGTAACGGACAGGGGGTCAGGTACACCGGGGAGCTGTTTTTT. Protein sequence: CASNGQGVRYTGELFF.

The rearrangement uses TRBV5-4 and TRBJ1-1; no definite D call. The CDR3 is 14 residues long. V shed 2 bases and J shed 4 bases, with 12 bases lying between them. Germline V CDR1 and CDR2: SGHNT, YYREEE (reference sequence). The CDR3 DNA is TGTGCCAGCAGCTTACAGCTCCCCAGCACTGAAGCTTTCTTT. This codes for CASSLQLPSTEAFF.

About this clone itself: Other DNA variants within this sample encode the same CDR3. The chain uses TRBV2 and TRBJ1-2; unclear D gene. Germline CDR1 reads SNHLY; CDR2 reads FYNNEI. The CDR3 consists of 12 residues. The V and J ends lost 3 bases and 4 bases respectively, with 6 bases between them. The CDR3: CASSDRGYGYTF. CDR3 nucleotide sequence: TGTGCCAGCAGTGATCGGGGCTATGGCTACACCTTC.

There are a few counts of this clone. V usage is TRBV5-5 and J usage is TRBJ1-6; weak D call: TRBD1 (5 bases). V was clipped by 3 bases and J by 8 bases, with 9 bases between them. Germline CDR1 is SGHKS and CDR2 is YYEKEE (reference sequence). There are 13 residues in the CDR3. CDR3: CASSSRVDSPLHF. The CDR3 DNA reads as TGTGCCAGCAGCTCCAGGGTCGATTCACCCCTCCACTTT.

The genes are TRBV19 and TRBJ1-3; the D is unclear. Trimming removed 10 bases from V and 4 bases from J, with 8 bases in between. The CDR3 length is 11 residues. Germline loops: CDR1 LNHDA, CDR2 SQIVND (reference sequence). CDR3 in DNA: TGTGCCACCATAGAGGGAAACACCATATATTTT. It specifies CATIEGNTIYF.

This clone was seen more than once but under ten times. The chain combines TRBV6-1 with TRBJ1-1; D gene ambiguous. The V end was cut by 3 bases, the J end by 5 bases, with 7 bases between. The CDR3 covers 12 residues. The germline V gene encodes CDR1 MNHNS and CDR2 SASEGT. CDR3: CASSESMTEAFF. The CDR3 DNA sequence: TGTGCCAGCAGTGAGAGCATGACTGAAGCTTTCTTT.